The clone carrying this T cell receptor beta chain was observed once. Its specificity is unknown. The data were obtained in a study of beta chain features in type 1 diabetes. General study results and limits: Equally in patients and controls, PCR might preferentially amplify shorter templates. Here, the possible influence of HLA type (on TCRB rearrangement) remained unresolved.

cDNA synthesis used the whole RNA isolate, giving expressed TCRB sequences. TCRdb keeps only in-frame clones here, not all; method: immunoSEQ multiplex PCR. This table holds 850,000 to 900,000 clones, roughly 15% found once. V gave up 2 bases and J gave up 4 bases, with 4 bases separating them. Germline CDR1 and CDR2: DFQATT and SNEGSKA (reference sequence). The CDR3 consists of 11 residues. The chain is built from TRBV20-1 and TRBJ2-3; no clear D. Sequencing was performed on naive CD4+ T cells from blood. The sequence was obtained from a woman aged 18-30 years in good health. Here the CDR3 reads CSARLSDTQYF. Here the CDR3 DNA reads TGCAGTGCTAGACTATCAGATACGCAGTATTTT.